This T cell receptor beta chain was captured by sequencing in a study of CD8 T cell repertoires and HIV-1 epitope variants. In the study overall: Controls were a CMV, EBV and flu pool, Ebola AY9, and no peptide. The baseline condition was 1M T cells left uncultured.

This clone came up a few times. Its antigen is not known. The CDR3 runs to 15 residues. V shed 9 bases and J 4 bases; nucleotides not matched to a gene: 12. CDR1 and CDR2 from the germline V gene are LNHDA and SQIVND (reference sequence). Libraries were prepared by immunoSEQ multiplex PCR; TCRdb keeps only in-frame clonotypes and omits some of them. Of 2,500 to 3,000 clones listed, approximately 61% were seen once; the top ten hold over 40%. The genes are TRBV19 and TRBJ1-5; 7 nucleotides agree with TRBD1. This receptor was identified in a male donor with HIV. The source material was cultured CD8+ T cells derived from PBMCs. CDR3 sequence: CASSPDRVGNQPQHF. The CDR3 DNA reads TGTGCCAGCTCTCCTGACAGGGTCGGGAATCAGCCCCAGCATTTT.